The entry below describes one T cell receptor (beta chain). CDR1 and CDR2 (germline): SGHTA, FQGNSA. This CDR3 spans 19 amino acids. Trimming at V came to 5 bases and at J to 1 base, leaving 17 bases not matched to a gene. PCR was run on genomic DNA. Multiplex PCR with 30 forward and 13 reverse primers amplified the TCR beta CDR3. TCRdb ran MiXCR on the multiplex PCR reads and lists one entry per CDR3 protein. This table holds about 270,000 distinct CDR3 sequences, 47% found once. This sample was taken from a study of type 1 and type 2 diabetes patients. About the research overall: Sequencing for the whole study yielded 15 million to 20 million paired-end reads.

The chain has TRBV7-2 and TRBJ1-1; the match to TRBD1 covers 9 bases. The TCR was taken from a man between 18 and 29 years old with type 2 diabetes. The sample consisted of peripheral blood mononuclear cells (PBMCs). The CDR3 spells CASSLNRGRSGERNTEAFF. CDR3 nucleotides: TGTGCCAGCAGCCTAAACAGGGGGCGGAGTGGAGAGAGGAACACTGAAGCTTTCTTT. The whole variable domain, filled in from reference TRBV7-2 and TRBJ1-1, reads GAGVSQSPSNKVTEKGKDVELRCDPISGHTALYWYRQSLGQGLEFLIYFQGNSAPDKSGLPSDRFSAERTGGSVSTLTIQRTQQEDSAVYLCASSLNRGRSGERNTEAFFGQGTRLTVV.